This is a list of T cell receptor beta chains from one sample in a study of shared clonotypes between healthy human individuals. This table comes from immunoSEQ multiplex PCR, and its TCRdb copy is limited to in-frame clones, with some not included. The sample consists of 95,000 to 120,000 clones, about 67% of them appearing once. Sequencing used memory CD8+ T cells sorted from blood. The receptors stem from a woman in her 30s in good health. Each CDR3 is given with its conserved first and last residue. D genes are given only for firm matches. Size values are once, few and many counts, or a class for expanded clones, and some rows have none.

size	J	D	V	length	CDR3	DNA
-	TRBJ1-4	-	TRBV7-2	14	CASSLLGPNEKLFF	TGTGCCAGCAGCTTGTTGGGCCCTAATGAAAAACTGTTTTTT
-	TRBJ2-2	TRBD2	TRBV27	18	CASSLNPMTSGNTGELFF	TGTGCCAGCAGTTTAAACCCTATGACTAGCGGGAACACCGGGGAGCTGTTTTTT
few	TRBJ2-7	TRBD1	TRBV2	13	CASQTGVPYEQYF	TGTGCCAGCCAGACAGGGGTTCCCTACGAGCAGTACTTC
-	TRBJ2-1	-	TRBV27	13	CASGPTGYNEQFF	TGTGCCAGCGGACCGACAGGATACAATGAGCAGTTCTTC
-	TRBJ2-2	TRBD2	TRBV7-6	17	CASSLGAGGPGTGELFF	TGTGCCAGCAGCTTAGGCGCGGGAGGGCCTGGAACCGGGGAGCTGTTTTTT
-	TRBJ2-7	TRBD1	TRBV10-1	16	CASSESLGQGRYEQYF	TGCGCCAGCAGTGAGTCCCTAGGACAGGGGAGGTACGAGCAGTACTTC
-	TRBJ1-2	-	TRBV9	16	CASNPGGWGLNYGYTF	TGTGCCAGCAACCCCGGAGGTTGGGGATTAAACTATGGCTACACCTTC
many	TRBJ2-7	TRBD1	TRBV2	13	CASKGASGAEQYF	TGTGCCAGTAAGGGGGCCTCGGGTGCCGAGCAGTACTTC
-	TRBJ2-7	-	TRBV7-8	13	CASSLHLAYEQYF	TGTGCCAGCAGCCTCCATTTGGCCTACGAGCAGTACTTC
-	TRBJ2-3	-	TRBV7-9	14	CASSGESVADTQYF	TGTGCCAGCAGCGGGGAGAGCGTGGCAGATACGCAGTATTTT
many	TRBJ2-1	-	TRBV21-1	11	CASSKQREQFF	TGTGCCAGCAGCAAACAACGGGAGCAGTTCTTC
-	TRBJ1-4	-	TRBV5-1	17	CASSVEGLGTRIEKLFF	TGCGCCAGCAGCGTTGAAGGTCTCGGGACCAGAATTGAAAAACTGTTTTTT
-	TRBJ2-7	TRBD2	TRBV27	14	CASSLGTSYREQYF	TGTGCCAGCAGTTTGGGGACTAGCTACCGCGAGCAGTACTTC
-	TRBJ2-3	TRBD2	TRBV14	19	CASSQDLLAGGTDTDTQYF	TGTGCCAGCAGCCAAGATTTACTAGCGGGAGGAACTGACACAGATACGCAGTATTTT
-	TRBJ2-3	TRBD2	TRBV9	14	CASSVGGGSTTQYF	TGTGCCAGCAGCGTAGGGGGGGGATCCACTACGCAGTATTTT
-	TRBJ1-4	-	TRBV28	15	CASSLEAATNEKLFF	TGTGCCAGCAGTTTAGAGGCGGCAACTAATGAAAAACTGTTTTTT
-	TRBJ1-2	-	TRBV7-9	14	CASSPTDSNYGYTF	TGTGCCAGCAGCCCCACGGACAGTAACTATGGCTACACCTTC
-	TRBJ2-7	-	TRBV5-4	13	CASSEDRPLEQYF	TGTGCCAGCAGCGAAGACCGACCTTTGGAGCAGTACTTC
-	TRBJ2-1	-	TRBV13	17	CASSLGLQNAGYNEQFF	TGTGCCAGCAGCTTAGGCCTTCAAAACGCAGGGTACAATGAGCAGTTCTTC
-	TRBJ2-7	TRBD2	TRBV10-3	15	CAISESLAGEYEQYF	TGTGCCATCAGTGAGTCGTTAGCGGGAGAGTATGAGCAGTACTTC
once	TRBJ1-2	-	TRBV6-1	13	CASSDGEAYGYTF	TGTGCCAGCAGTGATGGGGAAGCCTATGGCTACACCTTC
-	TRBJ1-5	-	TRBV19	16	CATCCPVSQSNQPQHF	TGTGCCACCTGTTGCCCCGTTAGCCAGAGCAATCAGCCCCAGCATTTT
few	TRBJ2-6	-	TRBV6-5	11	CASSGANVLTF	TGTGCCAGCTCTGGGGCCAACGTCCTGACTTTC
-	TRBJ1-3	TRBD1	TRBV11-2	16	CASTHNRGESGNTIYF	TGTGCCAGCACCCACAACAGGGGCGAGAGTGGAAACACCATATATTTT
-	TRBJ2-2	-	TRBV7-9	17	CASTKPLGGAYTGELFF	TGTGCCAGCACCAAACCTTTGGGGGGCGCTTACACCGGGGAGCTGTTTTTT
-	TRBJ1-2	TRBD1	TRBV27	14	CASSPGTEPYGYTF	TGTGCCAGCAGTCCAGGGACAGAACCTTATGGCTACACCTTC
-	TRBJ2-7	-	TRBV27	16	CASSPTTRPGHYEQYF	TGTGCCAGCAGTCCCACTACCCGCCCCGGACACTACGAGCAGTACTTC
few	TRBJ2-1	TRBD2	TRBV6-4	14	CASSGLAGGHEQFF	TGTGCCAGCAGTGGACTAGCGGGAGGACATGAGCAGTTCTTC
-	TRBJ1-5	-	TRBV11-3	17	CASSLELKTDSNQPQHF	TGTGCCAGCAGCTTGGAGTTGAAGACGGATAGCAATCAGCCCCAGCATTTT
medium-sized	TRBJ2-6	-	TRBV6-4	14	CASSELPGANVLTF	TGTGCCAGCAGTGAACTCCCTGGGGCCAACGTCCTGACTTTC
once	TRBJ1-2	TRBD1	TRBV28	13	CASSLLRQGGYTF	TGTGCCAGCTCCCTACTTAGACAGGGTGGCTACACCTTC
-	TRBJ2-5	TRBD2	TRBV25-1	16	CASSEYPSGRKETQYF	TGTGCCAGCAGTGAATATCCTAGCGGGAGGAAAGAGACCCAGTACTTC
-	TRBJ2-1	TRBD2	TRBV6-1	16	CASSDPSGDSYNEQFF	TGTGCCAGCAGTGACCCTAGCGGTGACTCCTACAATGAGCAGTTCTTC
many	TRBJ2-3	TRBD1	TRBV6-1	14	CASSGQGAPDTQYF	TGTGCCAGCAGTGGACAGGGGGCGCCAGATACGCAGTATTTT
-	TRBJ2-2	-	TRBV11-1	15	CASSAPGKNTGELFF	TGTGCCAGCAGTGCCCCGGGGAAAAACACCGGGGAGCTGTTTTTT
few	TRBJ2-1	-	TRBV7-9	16	CASSLDRLVLHNEQFF	TGTGCCAGCAGCTTAGATCGTCTAGTTCTTCACAATGAGCAGTTCTTC
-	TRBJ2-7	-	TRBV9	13	CASSVGDGYEQYF	TGTGCCAGCAGCGTAGGAGATGGCTACGAGCAGTACTTC
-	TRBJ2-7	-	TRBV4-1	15	CASSLILLASHEQYF	TGCGCCAGCAGCCTCATTCTCCTGGCCAGCCACGAGCAGTACTTC
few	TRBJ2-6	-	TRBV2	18	CASRAAAGGTSGANVLTF	TGTGCCAGCAGGGCGGCGGCGGGCGGGACATCTGGGGCCAACGTCCTGACTTTC
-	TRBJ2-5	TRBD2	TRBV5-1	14	CASSPTSGQETQYF	TGCGCCAGCAGCCCGACTAGCGGACAAGAGACCCAGTACTTC
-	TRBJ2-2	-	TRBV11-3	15	CASSLEGSNTGELFF	TGTGCCAGCAGCTTAGAGGGATCGAACACCGGGGAGCTGTTTTTT
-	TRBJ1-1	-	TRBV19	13	CASGGWENTEAFF	TGTGCCAGTGGGGGCTGGGAGAACACTGAAGCTTTCTTT
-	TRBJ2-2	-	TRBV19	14	CASRWWGADGELFF	TGTGCCAGTAGGTGGTGGGGCGCCGACGGGGAGCTGTTTTTT
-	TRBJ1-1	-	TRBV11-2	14	CASSLDQGNTEAFF	TGTGCCAGCAGCTTAGACCAGGGAAACACTGAAGCTTTCTTT
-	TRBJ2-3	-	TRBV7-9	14	CASSPVREPDTQYF	TGTGCCAGCAGCCCCGTCCGAGAGCCAGATACGCAGTATTTT
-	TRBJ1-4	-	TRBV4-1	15	CASSQSGDHVEKLFF	TGCGCCAGCAGCCAGAGCGGGGACCACGTGGAAAAACTGTTTTTT
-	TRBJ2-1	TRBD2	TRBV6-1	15	CASSRTSGQGDEQFF	TGTGCCAGCAGTAGGACTAGCGGCCAGGGGGATGAGCAGTTCTTC
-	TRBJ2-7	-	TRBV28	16	CASSLLEWGESYEQYF	TGTGCCAGCAGTTTATTAGAATGGGGCGAGTCCTACGAGCAGTACTTC
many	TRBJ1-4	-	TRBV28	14	CASSGLIGKEKLFF	TGTGCCAGCAGTGGTCTTATCGGGAAGGAAAAACTGTTTTTT
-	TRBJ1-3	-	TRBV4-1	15	CASSQEKGAGNTIYF	TGCGCCAGCAGCCAAGAGAAGGGAGCTGGAAACACCATATATTTT
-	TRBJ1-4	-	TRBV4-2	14	CASSRRGVGEKLFF	TGTGCCAGCAGCCGGAGGGGGGTCGGTGAAAAACTGTTTTTT
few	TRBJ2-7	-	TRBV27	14	CASSTTDGSYEQYF	TGTGCCAGCAGCACGACGGACGGCTCCTACGAGCAGTACTTC
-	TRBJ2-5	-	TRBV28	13	CASSFGGQETQYF	TGTGCCAGCAGTTTTGGCGGACAAGAGACCCAGTACTTC
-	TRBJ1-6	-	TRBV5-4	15	CATRNDRQLNSPLHF	TGTGCCACCAGGAACGACAGGCAGCTCAATTCACCCCTCCACTTT
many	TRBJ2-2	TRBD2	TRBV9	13	CASNSGGTGELFF	TGTGCCAGCAACAGCGGGGGTACCGGGGAGCTGTTTTTT
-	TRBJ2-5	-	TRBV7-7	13	CASSLGVWETQYF	TGTGCCAGCAGCTTAGGGGTATGGGAGACCCAGTACTTC
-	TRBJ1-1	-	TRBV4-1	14	CASRPIGGRIGAFF	TGCGCCAGCAGGCCCATTGGGGGGCGCATAGGCGCTTTCTTT
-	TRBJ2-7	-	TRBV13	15	CASSLEGGETYEQYF	TGTGCCAGCAGCTTAGAGGGGGGAGAGACCTACGAGCAGTACTTC
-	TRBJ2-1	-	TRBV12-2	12	CASRLDTPQEFF	TGTGCAAGTCGCCTAGACACGCCACAGGAGTTCTTC